The TCR beta chain under discussion was sequenced for a study of blood T cell repertoires in COVID-19. As for the study in general: Sites across the United States, Italy and Spain contributed samples from acute and convalescent COVID-19. PBMCs, B-cell-depleted T cells, or T cells provided the cDNA or gDNA that made up the material.

Authors' methods: Amplified reference gene primers provided the basis for estimating nucleated cell counts. The table came from immunoSEQ multiplex PCR; TCRdb's copy has only in-frame clones and leaves some out. The V and J calls and clone size were taken over from that table, and D and trimming were inferred from the DNA. The data contain 300,000 to 400,000 clones, about 89% of them singletons. During active infection, Seattle patients enrolled and were then monitored through disease. V lost 5 bases to trimming and J lost 0 bases, with 14 bases between them. This CDR3 contains 15 residues. Germline loops: CDR1 SEHNR, CDR2 FQNEAQ (reference sequence).

The TCR sequence derives from a woman between 50 and 59 years old with COVID-19, enrolled during active disease. The specimen sequenced was peripheral blood. V usage is TRBV7-9 and J usage is TRBJ2-7; D is perhaps TRBD1 (6 bases). The DNA for the CDR3 is TGTGCCAGCAGCAGGGGGACACATTTCTCCTACGAGCAGTACTTC. It encodes CASSRGTHFSYEQYF.